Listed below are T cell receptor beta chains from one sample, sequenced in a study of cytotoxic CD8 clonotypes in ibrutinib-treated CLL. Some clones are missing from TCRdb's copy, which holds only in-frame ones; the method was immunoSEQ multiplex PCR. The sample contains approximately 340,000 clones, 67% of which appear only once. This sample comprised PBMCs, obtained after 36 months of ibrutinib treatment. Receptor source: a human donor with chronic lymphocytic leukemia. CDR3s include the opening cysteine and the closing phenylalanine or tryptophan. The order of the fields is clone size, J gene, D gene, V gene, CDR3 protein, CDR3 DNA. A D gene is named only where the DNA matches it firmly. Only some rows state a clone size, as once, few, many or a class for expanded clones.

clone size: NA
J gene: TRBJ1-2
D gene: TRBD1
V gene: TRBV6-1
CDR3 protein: CASTVDRGYGYTF
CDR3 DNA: TGTGCCAGCACAGTGGACAGGGGCTATGGCTACACCTTC

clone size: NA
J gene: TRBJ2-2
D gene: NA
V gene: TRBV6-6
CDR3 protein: CASSLAAGELFF
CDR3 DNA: TGTGCCAGCAGTTTAGCCGCCGGGGAGCTGTTTTTT

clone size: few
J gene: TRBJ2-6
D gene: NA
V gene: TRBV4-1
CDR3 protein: CASSPTGANVLTF
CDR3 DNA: TGCGCCAGCAGTCCAACCGGGGCCAACGTCCTGACTTTC

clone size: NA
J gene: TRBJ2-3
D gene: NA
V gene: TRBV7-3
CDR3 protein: CASSLRPFRGESTDTQYF
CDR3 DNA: TGTGCCAGCAGCTTACGCCCGTTTAGGGGTGAAAGCACAGATACGCAGTATTTT

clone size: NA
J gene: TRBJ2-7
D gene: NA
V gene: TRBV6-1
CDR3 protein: CASTVQALRVYEQYF
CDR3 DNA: TGTGCCAGCACGGTGCAGGCCCTAAGGGTCTACGAGCAGTACTTC

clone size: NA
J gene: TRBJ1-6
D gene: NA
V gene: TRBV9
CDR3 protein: CASSVGPSSYNSPLHF
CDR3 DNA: TGTGCCAGCAGCGTAGGGCCAAGCTCCTATAATTCACCCCTCCACTTT

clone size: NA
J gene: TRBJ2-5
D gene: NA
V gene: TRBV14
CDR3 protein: CASSQGGFQETQYF
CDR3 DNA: TGTGCCAGCAGCCAAGGCGGATTCCAAGAGACCCAGTACTTC

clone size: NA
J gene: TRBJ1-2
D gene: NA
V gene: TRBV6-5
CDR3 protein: CASSYSRGDGYTF
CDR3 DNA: TGTGCCAGCAGTTACTCTCGGGGCGATGGCTACACCTTC

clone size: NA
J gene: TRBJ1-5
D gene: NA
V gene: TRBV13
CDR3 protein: CASSGGGGQPQHF
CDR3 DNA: TGTGCCAGCAGCGGAGGGGGTGGGCAGCCCCAGCATTTT

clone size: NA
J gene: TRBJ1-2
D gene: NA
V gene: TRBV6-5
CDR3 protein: CASSLIGYGYTF
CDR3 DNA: TGTGCCAGCAGCCTCATAGGATATGGCTACACCTTC

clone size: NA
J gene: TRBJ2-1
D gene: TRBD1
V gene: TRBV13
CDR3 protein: CASSTTDRGGADNEQFF
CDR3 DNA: TGTGCCAGCAGCACTACCGACAGGGGGGGGGCCGATAATGAGCAGTTCTTC

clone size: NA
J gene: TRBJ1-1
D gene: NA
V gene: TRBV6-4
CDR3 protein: CASSTTDRSEAFF
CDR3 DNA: TGTGCCAGCAGTACCACGGACAGAAGTGAAGCTTTCTTT

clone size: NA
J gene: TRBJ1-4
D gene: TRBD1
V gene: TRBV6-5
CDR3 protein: CASSRQGGEKLFF
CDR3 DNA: TGTGCCAGCAGTAGACAGGGAGGGGAAAAACTGTTTTTT

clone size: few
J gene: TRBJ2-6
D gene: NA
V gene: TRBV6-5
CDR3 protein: CASSYTTGLGANVLTF
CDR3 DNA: TGTGCCAGCAGTTACACGACTGGGCTCGGGGCCAACGTCCTGACTTTC

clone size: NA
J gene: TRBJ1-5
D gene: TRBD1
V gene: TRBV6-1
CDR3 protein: CASREGQGAGAQHF
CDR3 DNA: TGTGCCAGCAGAGAGGGACAGGGGGCCGGGGCCCAGCATTTT

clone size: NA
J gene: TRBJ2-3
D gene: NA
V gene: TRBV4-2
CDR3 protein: CASSHLTEWGQDTQYF
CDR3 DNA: TGTGCCAGCAGCCATTTGACCGAGTGGGGGCAGGATACGCAGTATTTT

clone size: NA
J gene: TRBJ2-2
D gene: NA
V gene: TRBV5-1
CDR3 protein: CASSLTSSRTGELFF
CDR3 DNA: TGCGCCAGCAGCTTGACTAGCTCCAGAACCGGGGAGCTGTTTTTT

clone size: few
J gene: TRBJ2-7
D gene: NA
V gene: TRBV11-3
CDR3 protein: CASSRGMGYEQYF
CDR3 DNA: TGTGCCAGCAGCAGGGGGATGGGCTACGAGCAGTACTTC

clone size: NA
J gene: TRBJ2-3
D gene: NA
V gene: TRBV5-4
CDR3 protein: CASRPQSTDTQYF
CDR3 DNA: TGTGCCAGCAGACCCCAAAGCACAGATACGCAGTATTTT

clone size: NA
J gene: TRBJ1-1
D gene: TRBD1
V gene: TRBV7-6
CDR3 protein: CASSLEAGGLNTEAFF
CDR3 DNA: TGTGCCAGCAGCTTAGAGGCAGGGGGTCTGAACACTGAAGCTTTCTTT

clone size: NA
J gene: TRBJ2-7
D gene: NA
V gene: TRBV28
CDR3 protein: CASSLSLGNYEQYF
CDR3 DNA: TGTGCCAGCAGTTTGAGCCTGGGCAACTACGAGCAGTACTTC

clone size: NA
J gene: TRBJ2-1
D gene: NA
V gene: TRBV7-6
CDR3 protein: CASSSDALGSYNEQFF
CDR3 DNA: TGTGCCAGCAGCTCGGATGCGTTGGGGTCTTACAATGAGCAGTTCTTC

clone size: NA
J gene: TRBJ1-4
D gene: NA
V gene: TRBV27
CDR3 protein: CASLTRAGAEEKLFF
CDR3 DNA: TGTGCCAGCCTAACCAGGGCGGGGGCCGAGGAAAAACTGTTTTTT

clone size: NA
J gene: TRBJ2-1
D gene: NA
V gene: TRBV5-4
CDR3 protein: CASSFRYFNNEQFF
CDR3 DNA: TGTGCCAGCAGCTTCCGATATTTTAACAATGAGCAGTTCTTC

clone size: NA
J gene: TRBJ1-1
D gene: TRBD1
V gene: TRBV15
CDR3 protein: CATSRSDRGETEAFF
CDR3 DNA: TGTGCCACCAGCAGATCCGACAGGGGAGAGACTGAAGCTTTCTTT

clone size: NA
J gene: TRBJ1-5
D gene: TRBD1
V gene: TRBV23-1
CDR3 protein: CASSQISRDREDQPQHF
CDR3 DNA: TGCGCCAGCAGTCAAATTTCACGGGACAGGGAGGATCAGCCCCAGCATTTT

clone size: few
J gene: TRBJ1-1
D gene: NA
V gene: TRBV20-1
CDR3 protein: CSARELTEAFF
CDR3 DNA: TGCAGTGCTAGAGAACTCACTGAAGCTTTCTTT

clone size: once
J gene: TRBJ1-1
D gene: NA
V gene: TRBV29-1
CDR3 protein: CSVSRTTTNTEAFF
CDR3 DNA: TGCAGCGTTTCAAGGACTACTACGAACACTGAAGCTTTCTTT

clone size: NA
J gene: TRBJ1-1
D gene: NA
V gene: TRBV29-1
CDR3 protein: CSVGAGPLLTNTEAFF
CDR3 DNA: TGCAGCGTTGGGGCCGGGCCCCTCCTCACGAACACTGAAGCTTTCTTT

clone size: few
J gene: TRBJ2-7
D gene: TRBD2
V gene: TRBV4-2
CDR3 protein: CASSQEKRGPNYEQYF
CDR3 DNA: TGTGCCAGCAGCCAGGAAAAGCGGGGGCCCAACTACGAGCAGTACTTC

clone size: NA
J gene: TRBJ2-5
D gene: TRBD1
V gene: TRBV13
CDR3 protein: CASSLDRGMETQYF
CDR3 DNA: TGTGCCAGCAGCCTCGACAGGGGTATGGAGACCCAGTACTTC

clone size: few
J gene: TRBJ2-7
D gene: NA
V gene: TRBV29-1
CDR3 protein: CSVRSGEQYF
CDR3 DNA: TGCAGCGTTAGATCGGGCGAGCAGTACTTC

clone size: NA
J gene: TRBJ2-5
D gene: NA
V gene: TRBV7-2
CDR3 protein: CASSIYYRTEETQYF
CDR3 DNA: TGTGCCAGCAGCATATACTACCGGACAGAAGAGACCCAGTACTTC

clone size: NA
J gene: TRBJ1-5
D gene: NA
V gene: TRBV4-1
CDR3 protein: CASSQATGLNQPQHF
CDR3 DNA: TGCGCCAGCAGCCAAGCTACAGGGCTCAATCAGCCCCAGCATTTT

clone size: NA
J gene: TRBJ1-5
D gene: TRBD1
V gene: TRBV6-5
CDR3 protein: CASRGTGPGNQPQHF
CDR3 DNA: TGTGCCAGCAGAGGGACAGGTCCGGGCAATCAGCCCCAGCATTTT

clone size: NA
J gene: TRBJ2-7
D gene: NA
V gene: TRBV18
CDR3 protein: CASSPPPDGYEQYF
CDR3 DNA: TGTGCCAGCTCACCACCTCCGGACGGGTACGAGCAGTACTTC

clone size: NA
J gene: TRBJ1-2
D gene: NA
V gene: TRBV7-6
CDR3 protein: CASSLSAGNYGYTF
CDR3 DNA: TGTGCCAGCAGCTTATCGGCAGGGAACTATGGCTACACCTTC

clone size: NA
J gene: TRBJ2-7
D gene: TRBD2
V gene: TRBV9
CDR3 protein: CASSVGLAGVSEQYF
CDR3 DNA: TGTGCCAGCAGCGTAGGGCTAGCGGGAGTGAGTGAGCAGTACTTC

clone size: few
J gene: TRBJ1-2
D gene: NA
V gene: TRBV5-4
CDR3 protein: CASSLEAAAYGYTF
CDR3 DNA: TGTGCCAGCAGCTTGGAGGCAGCCGCTTATGGCTACACCTTC

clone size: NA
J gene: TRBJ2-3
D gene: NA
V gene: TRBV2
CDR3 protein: CASSAKSSSTDTQYF
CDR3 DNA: TGTGCCAGCAGTGCGAAGTCCTCTAGCACAGATACGCAGTATTTT

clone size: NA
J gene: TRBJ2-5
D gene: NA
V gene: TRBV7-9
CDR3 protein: CASTYQETQYF
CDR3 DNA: TGTGCCAGCACCTACCAAGAGACCCAGTACTTC

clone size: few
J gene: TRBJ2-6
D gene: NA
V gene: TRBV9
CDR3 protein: CASSVANMRSGAHGANVLTF
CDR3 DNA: TGTGCCAGCAGCGTAGCAAACATGAGGTCCGGAGCCCACGGGGCCAACGTCCTGACTTTC

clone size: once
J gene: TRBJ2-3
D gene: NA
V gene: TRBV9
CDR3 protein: CASSLGRGTDTQYF
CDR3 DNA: TGTGCCAGCAGCTTGGGTAGGGGCACAGATACGCAGTATTTT

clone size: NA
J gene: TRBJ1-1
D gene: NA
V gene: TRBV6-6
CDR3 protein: CASSPGATEAFF
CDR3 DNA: TGTGCCAGCAGCCCAGGGGCCACTGAAGCTTTCTTT

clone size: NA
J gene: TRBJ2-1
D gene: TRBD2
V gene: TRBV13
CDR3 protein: CASSLFWEGNEQFF
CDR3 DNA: TGTGCCAGCAGCTTGTTCTGGGAGGGTAATGAGCAGTTCTTC

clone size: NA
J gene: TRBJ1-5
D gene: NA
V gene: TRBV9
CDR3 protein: CASSVGAGPSNQPQHF
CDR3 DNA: TGTGCCAGCAGCGTAGGTGCTGGACCGAGCAATCAGCCCCAGCATTTT

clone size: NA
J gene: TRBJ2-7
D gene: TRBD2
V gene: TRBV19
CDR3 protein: CASSRGREGEQYF
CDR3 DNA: TGTGCCAGTAGCCGGGGAAGGGAGGGCGAGCAGTACTTC

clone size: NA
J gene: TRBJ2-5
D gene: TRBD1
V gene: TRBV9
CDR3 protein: CASSVAPGLGGEQETQYF
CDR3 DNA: TGTGCCAGCAGCGTAGCCCCCGGTTTAGGGGGCGAACAAGAGACCCAGTACTTC

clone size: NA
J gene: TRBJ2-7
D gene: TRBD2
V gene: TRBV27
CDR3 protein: CASSLSGGSAYEQYF
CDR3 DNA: TGTGCCAGCAGTTTATCGGGCGGGAGTGCTTACGAGCAGTACTTC

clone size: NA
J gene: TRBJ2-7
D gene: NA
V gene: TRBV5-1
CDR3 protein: CASSSRGGTDIGRGYEQYF
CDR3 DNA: TGCGCCAGCAGCTCGCGAGGGGGGACAGATATAGGGAGGGGATACGAGCAGTACTTC

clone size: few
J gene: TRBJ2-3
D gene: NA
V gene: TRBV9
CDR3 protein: CASSVAGGSTDTQYF
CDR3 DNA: TGTGCCAGCAGCGTAGCTGGGGGAAGCACAGATACGCAGTATTTT

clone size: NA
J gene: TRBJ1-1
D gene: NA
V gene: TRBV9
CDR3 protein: CASRKIRGLNTEAFF
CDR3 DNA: TGTGCCAGCAGGAAAATTAGAGGACTGAACACTGAAGCTTTCTTT

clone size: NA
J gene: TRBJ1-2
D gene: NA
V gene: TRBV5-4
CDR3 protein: CASSSEPPHVSNYGYTF
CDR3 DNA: TGTGCCAGCAGCTCGGAGCCCCCACACGTTTCTAACTATGGCTACACCTTC